These T cell receptor beta chains were read from a single sample in a study of blood T cell repertoires in COVID-19. TCRdb's copy holds only in-frame clones and misses some; the assay was immunoSEQ multiplex PCR. The sample records fewer than 80,000 clones, approximately 80% being singletons. Sequenced input: peripheral blood. The source is a woman aged 80 or over with acute or convalescent COVID-19. Both conserved end residues are part of each CDR3. Fields, in order: V gene, J gene, D gene, CDR3 length, clone size, CDR3 DNA, CDR3 protein. A D gene is named only where the DNA matches it firmly. Clone size appears in some rows only: once, few, many, or a class for an expanded clone.

>TRBV5-1|TRBJ2-1|TRBD1|15|-
TGCGCCAGCAGCATACAGGGGAACTCCTACAATGAGCAGTTCTTC
CASSIQGNSYNEQFF
>TRBV6-5|TRBJ2-7|TRBD2|15|-
TGTGCCAGCAGTAGGACTAGCGGGGGGGGTTACGAGCAGTACTTC
CASSRTSGGGYEQYF
>TRBV30|TRBJ1-1|TRBD1|13|-
TGTGCCTGGACTGGACAGGGGAACACTGAAGCTTTCTTT
CAWTGQGNTEAFF
>TRBV29-1|TRBJ2-1|TRBD1|13|-
TGCAGCGTGGGGGACAGGGGGAAGCATGAGCAGTTCTTC
CSVGDRGKHEQFF
>TRBV19|TRBJ1-6|TRBD1|12|-
TGTGCCAGTAGTCGGGACAGGGGACCCCTCCACTTT
CASSRDRGPLHF
>TRBV6-5|TRBJ1-5|TRBD1|15|-
TGTGCCAGCAGTTACGGGTCAGGGGGCGATCAGCCCCAGCATTTT
CASSYGSGGDQPQHF
>TRBV23-1|TRBJ1-2|-|15|-
TGCGCCAGCAGTCTGGGGGGGAGGGCGAGTTATGGCTACACCTTC
CASSLGGRASYGYTF
>TRBV11-3|TRBJ1-1|-|15|-
TGTGCCAGCAGCTTAGGGGGGGACCTGGGCACTGAAGCTTTCTTT
CASSLGGDLGTEAFF
>TRBV5-1|TRBJ2-4|TRBD1|16|-
TGCGCCAGCAGCTTGTCGGGACAGGGGGCGTTAAACATTCAGTACTTC
CASSLSGQGALNIQYF
>TRBV6-5|TRBJ2-2|TRBD2|15|-
TGTGCCAGCCGGGTCCTAGCGGGAGCCACCGGGGAGCTGTTTTTT
CASRVLAGATGELFF
>TRBV19|TRBJ1-1|-|15|-
TGTGCCAGTAGTCAAGGACAGAAAGGGAACACTGAAGCTTTCTTT
CASSQGQKGNTEAFF
>TRBV14|TRBJ1-3|-|15|once
TGTGCCAGCAGCCGACAGGCTATCTCTGGAAACACCATATATTTT
CASSRQAISGNTIYF
>TRBV6-5|TRBJ1-3|-|15|-
TGTGCCAGCAGGCGTCGTACTAACTCTGGAAACACCATATATTTT
CASRRRTNSGNTIYF
>TRBV29-1|TRBJ2-5|TRBD1|17|-
TGCAGCGTTGCGGGAATACCGAACAGGGGGTTGAGCGAGACCCAGTACTTC
CSVAGIPNRGLSETQYF
>TRBV7-2|TRBJ2-1|TRBD2|15|-
TGTGCCAGCAGCCCCGGACTAGCGGGGGGGCGTGAGCAGTTCTTC
CASSPGLAGGREQFF
>TRBV25-1|TRBJ2-7|-|13|-
TGTGCCAGCAGTGTTGCAGGATCCTACGAGCAGTACTTC
CASSVAGSYEQYF
>TRBV5-8|TRBJ2-1|-|14|-
TGTGCCACCCTAGACAGAAGCTCCTACAATGAGCAGTTCTTC
CATLDRSSYNEQFF
>TRBV5-1|TRBJ1-4|TRBD1|15|few
TGCGCCAGCAGCTTGGCGACAGGGGTGGGCGAAAAACTGTTTTTT
CASSLATGVGEKLFF
>TRBV6-5|TRBJ2-6|-|15|-
TGTGCCAGCAGATCTGGGGGGTCCGGGGCCAACGTCCTGACTTTC
CASRSGGSGANVLTF
>TRBV3-1/TRBV3-2|TRBJ2-7|-|12|-
TGTGCCAGCAGCCAAGCAGGGCTCGAGCAGTACTTC
CASSQAGLEQYF
>TRBV15|TRBJ2-4|TRBD2|16|-
TGTGCCACCAGCAGAACTAGCGGGGGGGCCAGAAACATTCAGTACTTC
CATSRTSGGARNIQYF
>TRBV11-2|TRBJ1-1|TRBD1|14|few
TGTGCCAGCAGCCAAAACGACAGGGGAGCTGAAGCTTTCTTT
CASSQNDRGAEAFF
>TRBV11-2|TRBJ1-1|-|14|-
TGTGCCAGCAGCTTAGCCAGGATGAACACTGAAGCTTTCTTT
CASSLARMNTEAFF
>TRBV30|TRBJ2-1|-|14|-
TGTGCCTGGAGACTCCTGAGCTCCTACAATGAGCAGTTCTTC
CAWRLLSSYNEQFF
>TRBV5-8|TRBJ2-1|TRBD2|15|-
TGTGCCAGCAGCTTGGGCAGCGGGGGTGTAAATGAGCAGTTCTTC
CASSLGSGGVNEQFF
>TRBV19|TRBJ2-7|TRBD2|16|-
TGTGCCACCGCCCAGTTTAGCGGGGGGAGCTCCTACGAGCAGTACTTC
CATAQFSGGSSYEQYF
>TRBV12-5|TRBJ2-6|-|16|-
TGTGCTAGTGGTTTGGGGTCAGGGCCTGGGGCCAACGTCCTGACTTTC
CASGLGSGPGANVLTF
>TRBV29-1|TRBJ1-2|TRBD1|12|-
TGCAGCGTTTCAGACAGGGTCCATGGCTACACCTTC
CSVSDRVHGYTF
>TRBV6-5|TRBJ1-1|-|15|-
TGTGCCAGCAGTTACTACGCCAGGGGGAACACTGAAGCTTTCTTT
CASSYYARGNTEAFF
>TRBV5-1|TRBJ1-1|-|14|-
TGCGCCAGCAGCTTGACAGGGAAGGACACTGAAGCTTTCTTT
CASSLTGKDTEAFF
>TRBV4-1|TRBJ1-2|TRBD1|16|-
TGCGCCAGCAGACTTAACGACAGGGCCTCTAACTATGGCTACACCTTC
CASRLNDRASNYGYTF
>TRBV3-1/TRBV3-2|TRBJ2-1|TRBD2|16|-
TGTGCCAGCAGCCCCGGGGGACTAGCACTTGGCAGTGAGCAGTTCTTC
CASSPGGLALGSEQFF
>TRBV19|TRBJ2-7|TRBD1|14|-
TGTGCCAGTAGGTTGGGACAGGGGGCTGAAGAGCAGTACTTC
CASRLGQGAEEQYF
>TRBV27|TRBJ2-2|-|15|once
TGTGCCAGCAGTGGCCGGGGAGATGGGACCGGGGAGCTGTTTTTT
CASSGRGDGTGELFF
>TRBV5-1|TRBJ2-1|TRBD1|15|-
TGCGCCAGCACCTTCCAGGGACAGGCCTACAATGAGCAGTTCTTC
CASTFQGQAYNEQFF
>TRBV7-9|TRBJ1-2|TRBD1|15|-
TGTGCCAGCAGCTACGACAGGGGGGATACCTATGGCTACACCTTC
CASSYDRGDTYGYTF
>TRBV10-2|TRBJ2-5|TRBD1|16|once
TGCGCCAGCAGTGATACAGGGGTCTCGGGCCAAGAGACCCAGTACTTC
CASSDTGVSGQETQYF
>TRBV5-1|TRBJ1-1|-|13|once
TGCGCCAGCAGCTACTATATGAACACTGAAGCTTTCTTT
CASSYYMNTEAFF
>TRBV29-1|TRBJ1-1|-|10|-
TGCAGCGTAGTGGAGGCTGAAGCTTTCTTT
CSVVEAEAFF